This T cell receptor beta chain is from a study of T cells in tuberculosis. Thawed, overnight-rested PBMC were stained with GMM-loaded CD1B tetramer, viability dye and anti-CD3, then sorted. The lipid loaded on the CD1B tetramers was C32 glucose monomycolate from Rhodococcus equi. Each donor contributed roughly 92,000 sorted tetramer-negative cells. Produced via immunoSEQ multiplex PCR; TCRdb's table is partial and in-frame only. The sample lists 55,000 to 60,000 clones, roughly 90% occurring once. Sequenced: CD1b-GMM tetramer-negative cells sorted from PBMCs. The receptor was derived from an adult woman with latent tuberculosis.

CDR3: CASSLEGAYNSPLHF. The DNA of the CDR3 is TGTGCCAGCAGCTTAGAGGGTGCCTATAATTCACCCCTCCACTTT. The chain combines TRBV7-3 with TRBJ1-6; no firm D call. Between the trimmed V and J ends, which lost 2 bases and 2 bases, there was a span of 7 bases. The CDR3 runs 15 residues. The germline V gene encodes CDR1 SGHTA and CDR2 FQGTGA.